This section outlines one TCR beta chain sequence together with its context. Its target is not known. This record belongs to a study of T cell responses to AZD1222 COVID-19 vaccine. Whole-study context: Second doses that came at about 4 or about 12 weeks were put together.

The CDR3 spans 19 residues. Study results and caveats: Regions left unmutated in variants are reportedly the target of nearly half of spike-specific TCRs. Of the AZD1222 recipients, only five to seven were seropositive at baseline.

TCRdb's copy holds only in-frame clones and misses some; the assay was immunoSEQ multiplex PCR. The sample has over 150,000 clones; just under 90% are singletons. The clonotype comes from an adult in good health. The source was peripheral blood, collected on day 0 of AZD1222 vaccination. This chain connects TRBV21-1 to TRBJ1-1. TRBV21-1 is marked as a pseudogene. The DNA for the CDR3 is TGTGCCAGCAGCAAAGCGCTTGGGAGGGGTCTTATGCTGAACACTGAAGCTTTCTTT. Translating gives CASSKALGRGLMLNTEAFF.